One sample yielded the 32 T cell receptor beta chains listed below, sequenced in a study of CD8+CD57+ T cells in acquired aplastic anemia. Patients chosen for sequencing had shown CD8+CD57+ cell expansion by flow cytometry. Genomic DNA provided the template from which TCR beta VDJ and CDR3 profiles were obtained. TCRdb processed the reads anew with MiXCR; each CDR3 protein has one entry. Among about 150,000 distinct CDR3 sequences, roughly 54% were seen once, and the ten largest hold approximately 12%. The material sequenced was sorted CD4+, CD8+, or CD8+CD57+ T cells (not recorded which) from PBMCs. These receptors all stem from a human donor with aplastic anemia.

This rearrangement joins TRBV5-1 to TRBJ2-1; TRBD1 agrees at 7 bases. CDR3 size: 16 residues. V trimming: 0 bases; J trimming: 1 base; junction bases outside the gene matches: 4. The germline V gene has CDR1 SGHRS and CDR2 YFSETQ. CDR3 in amino acids: CASSLGPGGSYNEQFF. Written as DNA, the CDR3 is TGCGCCAGCAGCTTGGGCCCAGGGGGTTCCTACAATGAGCAGTTCTTC.

Of note for this clonotype: This clone may be a read error of a much larger clone one base away. The chain joins TRBV5-8 to TRBJ2-1; D gene ambiguous. Germline V gene lookup returns CDR1 SGHTS and CDR2 YDEGEE. The CDR3 has 13 residues. The CDR3 nucleotides are TGTGCCAGCAGCTTATGGGGTTCGGATGAGCAGATCTTC. It is translated as CASSLWGSDEQIF.

Remarks on this clonotype: One base away lies a much larger clone, so this may be a sequencing read error. This chain links TRBV10-3 with TRBJ2-2; D tentatively reads TRBD1 or TRBD2 (6 bases each). Germline CDR1 is ENHRY and CDR2 is SYGVKD. This CDR3 comprises 16 residues. The CDR3 DNA reads TGTGCCAGCAGTGATTCGACGGGGGCGAGCACCGGGGAGCTGTTTTTT. Protein sequence: CASSDSTGASTGELFF.

The chain combines TRBV15 with TRBJ2-2; tentatively, D is TRBD2 (7 bases). The CDR3 is 14 amino acids. Trimming took off 9 bases at V and 4 bases at J, with 15 bases between the two ends. CDR1 and CDR2 (germline): LNHNV, YYDKDF (reference sequence). The CDR3 is CATSGGRGTGELFF. In DNA form, the CDR3 reads TGTGCCACTTCCGGGGGGCGCGGCACCGGGGAGCTGTTTTTT. Drawing the rest from reference TRBV15 and TRBJ2-2, the complete variable domain is DAMVIQNPRYQVTQFGKPVTLSCSQTLNHNVMYWYQQKSSQAPKLLFHYYDKDFNNEADTPDNFQSRRPNTSFCFLDIRSPGLGDTAMYLCATSGGRGTGELFFGEGSRLTVL.

This chain uses TRBV2 with TRBJ2-5, with D maybe TRBD1 (8 bases). Germline CDR1 reads SNHLY; CDR2 reads FYNNEI. The V end lost 5 bases, the J end lost 5 bases, and 18 bases lay between the germline ends. The CDR3 covers 15 residues. Written as DNA, the CDR3 is TGTGCCAGCAGTCGGGGGGCAGGGGGCGGTGAGACCCAGTACTTC. Protein product: CASSRGAGGGETQYF.

This clonotype was counted at least ten times. The chain carries TRBV12-3 or TRBV12-4 and TRBJ1-2; unclear D gene. The CDR3 runs to 13 residues. V lost 1 base and J 3 bases, leaving 6 bases between the germline ends. The CDR3 sequence is CASSLEVHYGYTF. The CDR3, as DNA: TGTGCCAGCAGTTTAGAGGTACACTATGGCTACACCTTC.

This clonotype was detected only a few times. CDR3 in DNA: TGTGCCAGCAGTGATGCCGGGTACAATGAGCAGTTCTTC. Translated, it gives CASSDAGYNEQFF. The chain uses TRBV25-1 and TRBJ2-1, with unresolved D. The germline V and J ends were trimmed by 3 bases and 4 bases, with 7 bases remaining between them. The V gene's germline CDR1 is MGHDK and CDR2 SYGVNS. The CDR3 is 13 residues long.

The table lists this clonotype with a count of one. The chain links TRBV25-1 to TRBJ2-3; D unclear. V lost 0 bases and J lost 1, with 8 bases in between. CDR1 and CDR2 (germline): MGHDK, SYGVNS. This CDR3 comprises 15 residues. CDR3 nucleotides: TGTGCCAGCAGTGAATACGGCCTCGGCACAGATACGCAGTATTTT. Translated, it gives CASSEYGLGTDTQYF.

This clonotype was counted at least ten times. This chain connects TRBV25-1 to TRBJ2-1, with D uncertain. The CDR3 totals 12 residues. CDR1 and CDR2 from the germline V gene are MGHDK and SYGVNS. With 2 bases removed from V and 9 bases from J, the gap between germline ends came to 8 bases. CDR3 in DNA: TGTGCCAGCAGTGAACTAGGAGTTGAGCAGTTCTTC. It is translated as CASSELGVEQFF. The full variable domain, completed using reference TRBV25-1 and TRBJ2-1, is EADIYQTPRYLVIGTGKKITLECSQTMGHDKMYWYQQDPGMELHLIHYSYGVNSTEKGDLSSESTVSRIRTEHFPLTLESARPSHTSQYLCASSELGVEQFFGPGTRLTVL.

J is TRBJ2-1 and V is TRBV11-1; tentative D call: TRBD2 (7 bases). V was trimmed by 4 bases and J by 3 bases, leaving 16 bases between them. In germline, CDR1 is SGHAT, CDR2 FQDESV (reference sequence). This CDR3 spans 16 amino acids. The CDR3 here is CASSSAPAGHYNEQFF. The CDR3 DNA is TGTGCCAGCAGCTCAGCTCCAGCGGGACACTACAATGAGCAGTTCTTC.

The table lists this clonotype with a count of one. The chain couples TRBV29-1 to TRBJ2-6, with D hard to call. The CDR3 loop spans 14 amino acids. From germline, CDR1 is SQVTM and CDR2 ANQGSEA. Trimming took 4 bases from V and 0 from J, leaving 7 bases between them. Here the CDR3 DNA reads TGCAGCGTTGCGCCGCGCTCTGGGGCCAACGTCCTGACTTTC. This translates into CSVAPRSGANVLTF.

J is TRBJ2-7 and V is TRBV7-2; D is unclear. The germline V gene encodes CDR1 SGHTA and CDR2 FQGNSA. The CDR3 has 14 amino acids. V was pared by 2 bases and J by 3 bases, with 11 bases between. The CDR3 nucleotides read TGTGCCAGCAGCTTATCGGCCCAGGTCTACGAGCAGTACTTC. Its protein is CASSLSAQVYEQYF.

The CDR3 sequence: CATSIGREGTDTQYF. The CDR3 DNA is TGTGCCACCAGCATCGGGCGGGAAGGGACAGATACGCAGTATTTT. The chain employs TRBV15 and TRBJ2-3; a possible D gene is TRBD2 (6 bases). In germline, CDR1 is LNHNV, CDR2 YYDKDF (reference sequence). Trimming cost V 4 bases and J 3 bases, with 14 bases left between them. The CDR3 loop spans 15 amino acids.

This clonotype has ten or more counts. The chain combines TRBV5-8 with TRBJ2-1; D is uncertain. Germline V lookup: CDR1 SGHTS, CDR2 YDEGEE. The V gene lost 7 bases and the J gene lost 3 bases, with 11 bases spanning the gap. This CDR3 comprises 13 residues. This CDR3 is CASLETIYNEQFF. CDR3 bases: TGTGCCAGCTTAGAAACAATCTACAATGAGCAGTTCTTC.

Note on this clonotype: This sequence may be a read error, since a much larger clone differs from it by one base. J is TRBJ2-7 and V is TRBV5-1; 11 nucleotides align to TRBD2. The CDR3 loop spans 16 amino acids. Germline CDR1 and CDR2: SGHRS and YFSETQ. V lost 0 bases to trimming and J lost 7 bases; unmatched junction nucleotides: 9. CDR3 sequence reads: CASSLVKGLADNEQYF. The CDR3 bases are TGCGCCAGCAGCTTGGTAAAGGGACTAGCGGACAATGAGCAGTACTTC.

CDR3 region: CASSREGNTQYF. For the CDR3, the DNA is TGTGCCAGCAGTAGAGAGGGGAATACGCAGTATTTT. The chain couples TRBV12-3 or TRBV12-4 to TRBJ2-3; D is tentatively TRBD1 or TRBD2 (5 bases each). The CDR3 sequence is 12 residues long. The germline V and J ends were trimmed by 5 bases and 7 bases, with 10 bases remaining between them.

This clonotype was detected only a few times. The CDR3 here is CATKVEGRNTEAFF. The CDR3 nucleotides are TGTGCCACCAAGGTGGAGGGCCGGAACACTGAAGCTTTCTTT. The V call is TRBV10-3, the J call TRBJ1-1, with D unresolved. Deletions cut 10 bases from V and 1 base from J, with 16 bases between. Germline loops: CDR1 ENHRY, CDR2 SYGVKD. The CDR3 length is 14 residues.

Turning to this clonotype: At one end, the junction sequence differs from germline, possibly due to a read error. The gene calls are TRBV10-3 and TRBJ1-2, with 7 bases fitting TRBD1. The CDR3 runs 12 residues. CDR1 is ENHRY and CDR2 is SYGVKD in the germline V gene. The CDR3 DNA reads as TGTGCCAGCAGTTTGACAGGGACTGGAAACACCTTC. The encoded protein is CASSLTGTGNTF.

This clonotype showed up many times. The gene calls are TRBV7-9 and TRBJ1-2; possibly TRBD1 for D (6 bases). The germline V and J ends were trimmed by 4 bases and 7 bases, with 13 bases remaining between them. The CDR3 spans 13 residues. Germline V gives CDR1 SEHNR, CDR2 FQNEAQ (reference sequence). This CDR3 is CASSSVTGFGYTF. CDR3 nucleotides: TGTGCCAGCAGCTCAGTCACAGGGTTTGGCTACACCTTC.

The chain links TRBV2 to TRBJ1-4; weak D call: TRBD1 (5 bases). The CDR3 extends over 17 amino acids. V dropped 3 bases and J dropped 2 bases, with 16 bases sitting between them. The germline gives CDR1 SNHLY, CDR2 FYNNEI. Here the CDR3 DNA reads TGTGCCAGCAGTGATGGGAGGATGGGGGGGACTAATGAAAAACTGTTTTTT. It translates to CASSDGRMGGTNEKLFF.

Many counts were recorded for this clonotype. The chain couples TRBV7-7 to TRBJ2-7; D possibly corresponds to TRBD1 (6 bases). Trimming took off 1 base at V and 5 bases at J, with 15 bases between the two ends. Germline V lookup: CDR1 SSHAT, CDR2 FNYEAQ (reference sequence). The CDR3 length is 15 residues. In DNA form, the CDR3 reads TGTGCCAGCAGCTTAGGTCCCAGGGGCTCGGACGAGCAGTACTTC. Amino acid sequence: CASSLGPRGSDEQYF.

On this clonotype: A much larger clone sits a single nucleotide away, making a read error possible. The chain employs TRBV20-1 and TRBJ2-3; the match to TRBD2 covers 9 bases. Unmatched junction bases numbered 13, after V lost 8 bases and J lost 4 bases. The CDR3 totals 15 residues. In germline, CDR1 is DFQATT, CDR2 SNEGSKA (reference sequence). The CDR3 loop is CSSTSQRGASDTQYF. CDR3 coding DNA: TGCAGTTCCACCTCCCAGCGGGGGGCCTCAGATACGCAGTATTTT.

The chain links TRBV20-1 to TRBJ1-1; 9 positions agree with TRBD1. The germline CDR1 and CDR2 sequences are DFQATT and SNEGSKA (reference sequence). CDR3 length: 13 amino acids. V trimming: 5 bases; J trimming: 3 bases; junction bases outside the gene matches: 4. CDR3 bases: TGCAGTGCTGGGGGACAGGGAGACACTGAAGCTTTCTTT. Encoded protein: CSAGGQGDTEAFF.

The chain recombines TRBV6-1 with TRBJ1-2; D is perhaps TRBD1 (5 bases). V shed 1 base and J shed 4 bases, with 13 bases lying between them. CDR1 is MNHNS, CDR2 SASEGT, per germline. The CDR3 covers 15 residues. The CDR3 spells CASSEGSRGGYGYTF. The CDR3 DNA follows: TGTGCCAGCAGTGAAGGGTCCCGGGGCGGCTATGGCTACACCTTC.

The J gene is TRBJ1-2, the V gene TRBV20-1; TRBD1 matches 9 bases. This CDR3 contains 15 residues. Germline trimming cut 0 bases from V and 8 bases from J; bases unmatched to any gene: 10. Germline values: CDR1 DFQATT, CDR2 SNEGSKA (reference sequence). The DNA of the CDR3 is TGCAGTGCTAGAGAGGCACCGGGACAGGGTAGCGGCTACACCTTC. Translated: CSAREAPGQGSGYTF.

The V and J genes are TRBV7-9 and TRBJ2-7, with 11 bases lining up with TRBD2. V shed 0 bases and J 5 bases; nucleotides not matched to a gene: 0. The CDR3 sequence is 14 residues long. Germline CDR1 reads SEHNR; CDR2 reads FQNEAQ (reference sequence). The CDR3 DNA reads TGTGCCAGCAGCTTAGCACTAGCGGGAGACGAGCAGTACTTC. Translating gives CASSLALAGDEQYF.

Worth noting for this clonotype: This could be a read error, since a much larger clone is one nucleotide away. This rearrangement joins TRBV2 to TRBJ2-7; maybe TRBD1 (5 bases). This CDR3 comprises 15 residues. Per the germline V gene, CDR1 is SNHLY and CDR2 is FYNNEI. This CDR3 is CASNEQDMPPYEQYF. In nucleotides, the CDR3 is TGTGCCAGCAATGAACAGGACATGCCTCCCTACGAGCAGTACTTC.

The CDR3: CASHRGGTAEAFF. In DNA, the CDR3 is TGTGCCAGCCACAGGGGGGGGACGGCTGAAGCTTTCTTT. This sequence joins TRBV2 and TRBJ1-1; 8 bases map to TRBD1. Germline V gene sequence: CDR1 SNHLY, CDR2 FYNNEI. V was clipped by 8 bases and J by 6 bases; unmatched bases: 8. The CDR3 loop spans 13 amino acids.

The sample holds many counts of this clonotype. The chain couples TRBV12-3 or TRBV12-4 to TRBJ2-3; a possible D gene is TRBD2 (5 bases). CDR3 length: 13 residues. Trimming took 8 bases from V and 5 from J, leaving 14 bases between them. Written as DNA, the CDR3 is TGTGCCAGCGCCCCGGGGTGGGGAGATACGCAGTATTTT. Amino acid sequence: CASAPGWGDTQYF.

This clonotype was observed many times. V and J are TRBV7-2 and TRBJ1-5; unclear D gene. This CDR3 contains 12 residues. V was shortened by 3 bases and J by 7 bases, with 7 bases between the two germline ends. Germline V gene lookup returns CDR1 SGHTA and CDR2 FQGNSA. CDR3 sequence: CASSLGSQPQHF. CDR3 DNA: TGTGCCAGCAGCTTGGGGAGCCAGCCCCAGCATTTT.

This clonotype has at least ten counts. This chain links TRBV9 with TRBJ1-2; possibly TRBD1 for D (5 bases). CDR1 and CDR2 (germline): SGDLS, YYNGEE. This CDR3 has 16 amino acids. The germline V and J ends were trimmed by 0 bases and 0 bases, with 12 bases remaining between them. The CDR3 DNA sequence: TGTGCCAGCAGCGTAGCTACGGGGGAGTCTAACTATGGCTACACCTTC. Protein product: CASSVATGESNYGYTF.

The table lists this clonotype with many counts. The gene calls are TRBV5-1 and TRBJ2-2; TRBD1 aligns across 8 bases. The CDR3 extends over 15 amino acids. The V and J ends lost 4 bases and 2 bases, in that order; junction bases with no gene match: 4. From germline, CDR1 is SGHRS and CDR2 YFSETQ. CDR3 DNA: TGCGCCAGCAGCCCGGACAGGGTAAACACCGGGGAGCTGTTTTTT. It encodes CASSPDRVNTGELFF.